This entry features one T cell receptor beta chain sequence. This record comes from a study of human T cells and chemical hapten exposure. TCRdb re-called the RACE reads through MiXCR, storing one row per CDR3 protein. The sample shows 350,000 to 400,000 distinct CDR3 sequences, about 6% of them seen only once. Sample time point: patch test 2, 6 weeks after DPC sensitization. Treatment here: therapeutic diphenylcyclopropenone sensitization with weekly scalp DPC. The CDR3 covers 15 residues. Germline CDR1 and CDR2: SGHTA and FQGNSA. V gave up 1 base and J gave up 4 bases, with 10 bases separating them. Sequenced material: whole blood, taken in connection with sensitization to the hapten diphenylcyclopropenone (DPC). The receptor's source is a woman aged 18-29 years with alopecia areata. Some clones in this sample may be carry-over from other donors' samples. The V call is TRBV7-2, the J call TRBJ1-4; D is uncertain. CDR3 in DNA: TGTGCCAGCAGCTTAGTTCCCACGGGTAATGAAAAACTGTTTTTT. As protein: CASSLVPTGNEKLFF. The whole variable domain, filled in from reference TRBV7-2 and TRBJ1-4, reads GAGVSQSPSNKVTEKGKDVELRCDPISGHTALYWYRQSLGQGLEFLIYFQGNSAPDKSGLPSDRFSAERTGGSVSTLTIQRTQQEDSAVYLCASSLVPTGNEKLFFGSGTQLSVL.